The entry that follows covers one T cell receptor beta chain sequence. Sample treatment: about 20 received Ad26.COV2.S at low or high dose, single or two shots; roughly five received placebo; per-sample allocation not given. The investigators took samples on day 63 after the first vaccine or placebo injection. Sequenced by immunoSEQ multiplex PCR; TCRdb stores in-frame clones only, minus some. The sample contains 400,000 to 500,000 clones, 75% to 90% of which appear only once. These data come from a study of Ad26.COV2.S vaccination and SARS-CoV-2 variants. Study-wide background: As a participant in COV1001, the donor was in the Ad26.COV2.S trial arm.

The germline V gene has CDR1 SGHRS and CDR2 YFSETQ. The CDR3 totals 17 residues. V lost 4 bases and J lost 0, with 17 bases in between. This clonotype was sampled from a person aged 18-65 years who received the Ad26.COV2.S COVID-19 vaccine or a placebo. Specimen: peripheral blood, collected in a trial of Ad26.COV2.S vaccine versus placebo. The V call is TRBV5-1, the J call TRBJ1-3; possibly TRBD1 for D (6 bases). The CDR3 DNA reads as TGCGCCAGCAGCGGGTTAAGTACAGGGAGCTCTGGAAACACCATATATTTT. It is translated as CASSGLSTGSSGNTIYF.